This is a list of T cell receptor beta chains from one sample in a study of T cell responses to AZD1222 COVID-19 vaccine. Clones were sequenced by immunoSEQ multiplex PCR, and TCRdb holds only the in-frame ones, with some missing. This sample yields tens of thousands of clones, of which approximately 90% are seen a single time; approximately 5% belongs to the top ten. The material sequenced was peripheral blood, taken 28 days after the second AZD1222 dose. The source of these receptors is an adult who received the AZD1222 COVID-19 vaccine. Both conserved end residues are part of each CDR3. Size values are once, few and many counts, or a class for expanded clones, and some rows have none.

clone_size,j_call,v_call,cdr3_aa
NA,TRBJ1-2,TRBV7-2,CASSRDKNYGYTF
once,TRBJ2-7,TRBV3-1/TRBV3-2,CASSQVRAGGEQYF
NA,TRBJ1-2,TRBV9,CASTREYYGYTF
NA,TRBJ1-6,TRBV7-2,CASSLPVMPLHF
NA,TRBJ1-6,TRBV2,CASSEAMGGGSPLHF
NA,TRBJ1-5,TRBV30,CAWSASIGDQPQHF
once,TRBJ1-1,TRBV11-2,CASSLSRDTEAFF
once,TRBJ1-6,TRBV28,CASSLGVGFSPLHF
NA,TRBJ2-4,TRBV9,CASSVVLSGLAGDLAKNIQYF
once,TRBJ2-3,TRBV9,CASSVEGTSGGASTDTQYF
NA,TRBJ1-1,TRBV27,CASSLGSDMWEAFF
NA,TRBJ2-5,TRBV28,CASSSPGKGMGTQYF
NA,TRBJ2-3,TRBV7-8,CASSRAGGGTDTQYF
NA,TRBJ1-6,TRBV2,CASSLNSPLHF
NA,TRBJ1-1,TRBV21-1,CASSKDPGVGNTEAFF
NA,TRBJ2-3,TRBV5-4,CASSLVAGPLSTDTQYF
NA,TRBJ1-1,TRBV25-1,CASRSTGRNTEAFF
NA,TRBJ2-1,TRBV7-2,CASSRTGGRNEQFF
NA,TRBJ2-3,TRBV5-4,CASSKPGSSTDTQYF
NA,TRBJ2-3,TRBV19,CASNGQNTDTQYF
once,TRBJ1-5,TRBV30,CAWSAGVFNQPQHF
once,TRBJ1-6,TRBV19,CASTTGKVGSYNSPLHF
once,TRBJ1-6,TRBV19,CASTQQGADSPLHF
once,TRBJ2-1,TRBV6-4,CASSERVGSSGEQFF
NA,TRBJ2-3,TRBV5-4,CASSLSDTQYF
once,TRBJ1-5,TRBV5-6,CASSFKQGLVDQPQHF
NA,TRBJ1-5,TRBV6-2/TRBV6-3,CASSRDRDNNQPQHF
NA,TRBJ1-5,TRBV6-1,CASSEHSGAANNQPQHF
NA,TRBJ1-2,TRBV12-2,CASRLGRGKNYGYTF
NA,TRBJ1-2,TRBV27,CASRDRGQNYGYTF
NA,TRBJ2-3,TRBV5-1,CASSLGGANTQYF
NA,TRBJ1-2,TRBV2,CASRGTGLYGYTF
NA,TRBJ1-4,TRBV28,CASSLPSRANEKLFF
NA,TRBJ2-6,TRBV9,CASSVGEGGGTGANVLTF
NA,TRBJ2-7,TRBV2,CARREATASYEQYF
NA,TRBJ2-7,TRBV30,CAWSVHRIRNEQYF
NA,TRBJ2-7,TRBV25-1,CASSEGDAGEQYF
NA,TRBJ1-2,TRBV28,CASSTGQGTYGYTF